This TCR beta chain was obtained from a study of cytomegalovirus exposure and HLA in healthy donors. Overall study: Across almost 400 genotyped donors, 81% landed in the Caucasian-associated ancestry cluster.

J lost 4 bases, V lost 4 bases, and 2 bases had no gene match. This CDR3 has 14 residues. CDR1 and CDR2 (germline): SGDLS, YYNGEE. General observations from the study: Reportedly, a later analysis found an Asian-associated ancestry cluster had fewer N-insertions than the approximately 700-donor mean. Follow-up analysis seemed to connect common viral pathogens with several of the most significant clusters identified.

The PCR used 60 Vbeta and 13 Jbeta primers. TCRdb's table, derived via immunoSEQ multiplex PCR, lists solely in-frame clones and lacks some. Among about 90,000 clones, less than 85% were seen once, and the ten largest hold under 2.5%. As regards this clone: Its cognate antigen is unknown.

The chain carries TRBV9 and TRBJ2-7; TRBD2 aligns across 13 bases. This receptor was obtained from a man aged 18 to 35 in good health and CMV-seronegative. Sequencing was performed on PBMCs. The CDR3 spells CASSKGLAGYEQYF. The DNA of the CDR3 is TGTGCCAGCAGCAAGGGACTAGCGGGATACGAGCAGTACTTC.